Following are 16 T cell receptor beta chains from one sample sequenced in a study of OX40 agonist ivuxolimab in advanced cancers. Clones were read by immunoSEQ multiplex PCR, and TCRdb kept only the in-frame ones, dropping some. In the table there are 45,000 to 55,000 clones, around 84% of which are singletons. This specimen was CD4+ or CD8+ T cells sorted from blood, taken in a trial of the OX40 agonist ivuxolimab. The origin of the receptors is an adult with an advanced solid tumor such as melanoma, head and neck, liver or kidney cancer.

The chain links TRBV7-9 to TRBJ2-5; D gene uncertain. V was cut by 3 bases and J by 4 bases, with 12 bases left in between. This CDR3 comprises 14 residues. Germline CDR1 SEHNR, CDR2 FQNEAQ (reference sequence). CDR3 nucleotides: TGTGCCAGCAGCTTGACGGAACTGAGAGAGACCCAGTACTTC. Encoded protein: CASSLTELRETQYF.

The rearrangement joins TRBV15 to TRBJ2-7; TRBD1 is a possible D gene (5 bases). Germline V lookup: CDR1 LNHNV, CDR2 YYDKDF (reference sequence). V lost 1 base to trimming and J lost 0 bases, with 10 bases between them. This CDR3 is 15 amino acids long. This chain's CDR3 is CATSRALDNSYEQYF. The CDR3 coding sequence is TGTGCCACCAGCAGAGCCCTGGACAACTCCTACGAGCAGTACTTC.

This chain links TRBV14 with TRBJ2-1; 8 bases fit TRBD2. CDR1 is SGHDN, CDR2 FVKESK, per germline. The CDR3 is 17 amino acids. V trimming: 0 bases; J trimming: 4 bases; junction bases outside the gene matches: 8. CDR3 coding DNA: TGTGCCAGCAGCCAAGAGGAAGGAGCGGGAGCTTACAATGAGCAGTTCTTC. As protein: CASSQEEGAGAYNEQFF.

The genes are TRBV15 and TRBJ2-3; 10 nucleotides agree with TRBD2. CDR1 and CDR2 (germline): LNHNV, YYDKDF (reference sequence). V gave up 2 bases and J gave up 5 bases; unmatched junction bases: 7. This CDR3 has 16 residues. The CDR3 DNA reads TGTGCCACCAGCAGAAAGAGCGGGAGGGCCGGAGATACGCAGTATTTT. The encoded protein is CATSRKSGRAGDTQYF.

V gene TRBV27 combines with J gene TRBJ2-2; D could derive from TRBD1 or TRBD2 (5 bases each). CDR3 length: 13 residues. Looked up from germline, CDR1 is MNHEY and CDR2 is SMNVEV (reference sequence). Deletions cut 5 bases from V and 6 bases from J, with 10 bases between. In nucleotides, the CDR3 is TGTGCCAGCAGTAGAGGGGTCTCCGGGGAGCTGTTTTTT. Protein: CASSRGVSGELFF.

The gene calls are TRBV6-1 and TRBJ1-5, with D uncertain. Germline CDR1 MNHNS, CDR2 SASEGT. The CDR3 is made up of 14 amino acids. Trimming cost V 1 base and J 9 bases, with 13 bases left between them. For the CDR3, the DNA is TGTGCCAGCAGTGAAGTCCACGGTTTGAGGCCCCAGCATTTT. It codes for CASSEVHGLRPQHF.

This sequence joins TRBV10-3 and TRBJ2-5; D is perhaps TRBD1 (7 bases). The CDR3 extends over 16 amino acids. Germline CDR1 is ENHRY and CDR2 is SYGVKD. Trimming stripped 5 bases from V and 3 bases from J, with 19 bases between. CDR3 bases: TGTGCCATCAGTTCCGGACGGGGCAGGGGGGAAGAGACCCAGTACTTC. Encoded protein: CAISSGRGRGEETQYF.

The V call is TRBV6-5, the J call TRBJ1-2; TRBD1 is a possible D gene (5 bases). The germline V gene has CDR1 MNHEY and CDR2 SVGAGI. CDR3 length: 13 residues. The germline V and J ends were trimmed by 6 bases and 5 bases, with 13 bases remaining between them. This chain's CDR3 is CASRPTADYGYTF. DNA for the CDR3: TGTGCCAGCAGACCGACAGCAGATTATGGCTACACCTTC.

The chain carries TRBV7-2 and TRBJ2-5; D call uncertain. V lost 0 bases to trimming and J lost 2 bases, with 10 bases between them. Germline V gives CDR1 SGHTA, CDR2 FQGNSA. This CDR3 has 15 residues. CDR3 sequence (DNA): TGTGCCAGCAGCTTAGCGTCCAGAATTCAAGAGACCCAGTACTTC. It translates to CASSLASRIQETQYF.

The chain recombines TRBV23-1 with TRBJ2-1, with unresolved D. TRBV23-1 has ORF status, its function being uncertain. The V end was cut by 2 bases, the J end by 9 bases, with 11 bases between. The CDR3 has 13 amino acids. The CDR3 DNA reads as TGCGCCAGCAGTCAAGTTATGTGGGGTGAGCAGTTCTTC. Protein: CASSQVMWGEQFF.

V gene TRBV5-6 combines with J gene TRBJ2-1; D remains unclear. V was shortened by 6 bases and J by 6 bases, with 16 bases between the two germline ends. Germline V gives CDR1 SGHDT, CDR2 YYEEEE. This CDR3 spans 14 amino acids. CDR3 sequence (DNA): TGTGCCAGCACCCGCTGGGGATTGAGCAATGAGCAGTTCTTC. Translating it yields CASTRWGLSNEQFF.

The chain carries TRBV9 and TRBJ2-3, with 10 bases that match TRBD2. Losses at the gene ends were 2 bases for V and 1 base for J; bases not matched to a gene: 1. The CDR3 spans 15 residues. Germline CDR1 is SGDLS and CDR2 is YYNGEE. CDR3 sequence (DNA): TGTGCCAGCAGCGTGAGCGGGAGGGGCACAGATACGCAGTATTTT. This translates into CASSVSGRGTDTQYF.

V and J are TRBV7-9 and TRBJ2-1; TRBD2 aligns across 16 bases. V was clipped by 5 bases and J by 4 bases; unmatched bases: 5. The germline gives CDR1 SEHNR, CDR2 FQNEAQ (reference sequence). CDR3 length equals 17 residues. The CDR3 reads CASSGGLAGGKYNEQFF. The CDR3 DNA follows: TGTGCCAGCAGCGGGGGACTAGCGGGAGGGAAGTACAATGAGCAGTTCTTC.

The CDR3, as DNA: TGTGCCAGTAGCCACCCCCGACGGTGGGGTACGGCCAATCAGCCCCAGCATTTT. Translation gives CASSHPRRWGTANQPQHF. V usage is TRBV19 and J usage is TRBJ1-5, with unresolved D. The CDR3 consists of 18 residues. Germline CDR1 and CDR2: LNHDA and SQIVND (reference sequence). V was clipped by 6 bases and J by 3 bases, with 24 bases between them.

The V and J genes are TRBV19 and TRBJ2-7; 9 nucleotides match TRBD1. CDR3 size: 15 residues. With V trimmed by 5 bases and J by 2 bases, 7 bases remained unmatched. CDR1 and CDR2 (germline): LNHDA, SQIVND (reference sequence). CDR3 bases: TGTGCCAGTAGTTTTTCGGGACAGGGAACCTACGAGCAGTACTTC. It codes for CASSFSGQGTYEQYF.

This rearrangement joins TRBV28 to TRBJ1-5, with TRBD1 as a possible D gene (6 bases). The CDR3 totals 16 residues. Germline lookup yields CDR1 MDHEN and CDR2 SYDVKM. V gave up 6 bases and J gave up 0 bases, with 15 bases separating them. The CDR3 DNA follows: TGTGCCAGCAGCAGGACAGAATTTTATAGCAATCAGCCCCAGCATTTT. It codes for CASSRTEFYSNQPQHF.